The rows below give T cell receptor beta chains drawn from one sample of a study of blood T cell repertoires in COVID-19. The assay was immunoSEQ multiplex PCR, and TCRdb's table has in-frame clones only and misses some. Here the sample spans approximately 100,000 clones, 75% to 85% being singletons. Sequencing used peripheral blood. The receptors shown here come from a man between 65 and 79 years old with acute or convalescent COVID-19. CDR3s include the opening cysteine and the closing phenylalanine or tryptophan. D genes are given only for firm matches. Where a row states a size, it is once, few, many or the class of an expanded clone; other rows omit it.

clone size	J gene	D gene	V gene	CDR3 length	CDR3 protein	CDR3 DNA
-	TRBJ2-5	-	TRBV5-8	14	CASSGGGQWGTQYF	TGTGCCAGCAGCGGAGGGGGACAGTGGGGGACCCAGTACTTC
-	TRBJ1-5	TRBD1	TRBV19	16	CASSIGQGAGNQPQHF	TGTGCCAGTAGTATTGGGCAGGGGGCGGGTAATCAGCCCCAGCATTTT
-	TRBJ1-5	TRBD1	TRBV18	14	CASSPGQGNQPQHF	TGTGCCAGCTCACCGGGACAGGGCAATCAGCCCCAGCATTTT
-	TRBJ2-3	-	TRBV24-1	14	CATSRGLTRDTQYF	TGTGCCACCAGTCGAGGCCTCACTCGGGATACGCAGTATTTT
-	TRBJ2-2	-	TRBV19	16	CASSIFSARGHGELFF	TGTGCCAGTAGTATATTCTCCGCGCGGGGGCACGGGGAGCTGTTTTTT
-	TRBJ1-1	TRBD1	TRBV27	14	CASSLQGAAGEAFF	TGTGCCAGCAGCTTACAGGGGGCAGCAGGTGAAGCTTTCTTT
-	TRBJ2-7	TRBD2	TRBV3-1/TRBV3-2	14	CASSRGLAGNEQYF	TGTGCCAGCAGCCGGGGACTAGCGGGAAACGAGCAGTACTTC
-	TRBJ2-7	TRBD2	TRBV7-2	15	CASSSAGTSSYEQYF	TGTGCCAGCAGCTCAGCCGGGACTAGCTCATACGAGCAGTACTTC
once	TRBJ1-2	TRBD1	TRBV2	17	CATLPQSKRGQGKGYTF	TGTGCCACCCTACCGCAGTCTAAAAGGGGACAGGGTAAGGGCTACACCTTC
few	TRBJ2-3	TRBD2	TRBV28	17	CASSWERTSGRTDTQYF	TGTGCCAGCAGTTGGGAGAGGACTAGCGGGAGGACAGATACGCAGTATTTT
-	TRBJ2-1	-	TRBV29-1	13	CSSSGDGVDEQFF	TGCAGCTCCTCCGGGGATGGGGTCGACGAGCAGTTCTTC
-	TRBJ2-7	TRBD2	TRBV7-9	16	CASSPRWTSGRGEQYF	TGTGCCAGCAGCCCCCGTTGGACTAGCGGGAGGGGAGAGCAGTACTTC
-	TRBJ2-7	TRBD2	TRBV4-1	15	CASSQDRTSSYEQYF	TGCGCCAGCAGCCAAGACAGGACTAGTTCCTACGAGCAGTACTTC
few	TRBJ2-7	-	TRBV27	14	CASSRPSFSYEQYF	TGTGCCAGCAGTCGCCCTAGTTTCTCCTACGAGCAGTACTTC
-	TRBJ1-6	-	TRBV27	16	CASKQARGIDNSPLHF	TGTGCCAGCAAGCAGGCCCGGGGTATAGATAATTCACCCCTCCACTTT
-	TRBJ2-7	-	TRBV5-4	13	CASSLEPTYEQYF	TGTGCCAGCAGCTTGGAGCCCACCTACGAGCAGTACTTC
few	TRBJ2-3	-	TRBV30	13	CAWSTPLVHKKYF	TGTGCCTGGAGTACCCCACTAGTGCACAAGAAGTATTTT
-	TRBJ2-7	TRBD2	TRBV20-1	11	CSARGGGEQYF	TGCAGTGCTAGGGGCGGGGGTGAGCAGTACTTC
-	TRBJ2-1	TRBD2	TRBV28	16	CASTPTSVSSYNEQFF	TGTGCCAGCACACCCACTAGCGTAAGCTCCTACAATGAGCAGTTCTTC
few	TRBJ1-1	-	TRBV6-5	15	CASSYGGARDTEAFF	TGTGCCAGCAGTTACGGGGGGGCGAGGGACACTGAAGCTTTCTTT
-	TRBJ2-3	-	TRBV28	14	CASGRQGTTDTQYF	TGTGCCAGCGGACGTCAGGGGACCACAGATACGCAGTATTTT
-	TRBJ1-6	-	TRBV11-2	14	CASSFLESNSPLHF	TGTGCCAGCAGCTTTCTTGAGTCCAATTCACCCCTCCACTTT
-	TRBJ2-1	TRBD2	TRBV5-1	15	CASSLRTSGDNEQFF	TGCGCCAGCAGCTTGCGGACTAGCGGAGACAATGAGCAGTTCTTC
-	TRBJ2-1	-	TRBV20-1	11	CSVAGNNEQFF	TGCAGTGTGGCGGGGAACAATGAGCAGTTCTTC
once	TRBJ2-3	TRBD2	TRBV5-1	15	CASSYASGRTDTQYF	TGCGCCAGCAGCTATGCTAGCGGGCGCACAGATACGCAGTATTTT
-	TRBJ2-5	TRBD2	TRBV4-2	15	CASSQAPRGEETQYF	TGTGCCAGCAGCCAGGCCCCGCGGGGGGAAGAGACCCAGTACTTC
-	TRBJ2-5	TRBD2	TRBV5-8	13	CASSSSGTETQYF	TGTGCCAGCAGCTCTAGCGGCACGGAGACCCAGTACTTC
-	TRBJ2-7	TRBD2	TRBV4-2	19	CASSHQGTSGDISLYEQYF	TGTGCCAGCAGCCATCAAGGGACTAGCGGAGACATCTCACTTTACGAGCAGTACTTC
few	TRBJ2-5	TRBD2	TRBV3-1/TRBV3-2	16	CASSQEGASGRETQYF	TGTGCCAGCAGCCAAGAGGGGGCTAGCGGGAGGGAGACCCAGTACTTC